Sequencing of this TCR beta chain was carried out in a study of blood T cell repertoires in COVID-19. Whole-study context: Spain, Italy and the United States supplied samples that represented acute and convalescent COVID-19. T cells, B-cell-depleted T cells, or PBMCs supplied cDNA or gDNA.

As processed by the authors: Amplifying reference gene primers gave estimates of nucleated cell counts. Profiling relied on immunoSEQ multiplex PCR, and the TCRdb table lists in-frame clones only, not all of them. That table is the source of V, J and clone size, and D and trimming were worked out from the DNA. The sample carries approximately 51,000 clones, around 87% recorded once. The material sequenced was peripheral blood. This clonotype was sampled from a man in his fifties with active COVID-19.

CDR3 region: CASGGLAAYNEQFF. The CDR3, as DNA: TGTGCCAGCGGGGGACTAGCGGCTTACAATGAGCAGTTCTTC. V usage is TRBV14 and J usage is TRBJ2-1, with 11 nucleotides matching TRBD2. The CDR3 is 14 residues long. Trimming removed 8 bases from V and 4 bases from J; junction bases left unmatched: 4. Germline V gene data show CDR1 as SGHDN and CDR2 as FVKESK.